What follows describes a single TCR beta chain. Its antigen is unknown. The record originates from a study of T cells after yellow fever vaccination. About the research overall: With SMART-Seq v4 Ultra Low Input, the fractions containing low cell numbers were prepared. Findings of the study overall: Re-detected after boosting: most primary clones, almost 98% of CD4 and about 85% of CD8.

V was shortened by 3 bases and J by 4 bases, with 9 bases between the two germline ends. This CDR3 spans 13 amino acids. Germline-derived CDR1 and CDR2 are SNHLY and FYNNEI. As TCR cDNA was made by 5'RACE template switching, a universal primer site and UMIs were added. Using its own MiXCR run on the 5' RACE reads, TCRdb lists one record per CDR3 protein. The table shows a few hundred thousand distinct CDR3 sequences, with about 4% occurring only once. The source is a man between 18 and 29 years old who received the YFV17D yellow fever vaccine. The genes are TRBV2 and TRBJ1-2; the D is unclear. This specimen consisted of PBMCs, obtained 5 days after the yellow fever booster vaccination. The CDR3 DNA follows: TGTGCCAGCAGTGACCCCTACAGCTATGGCTACACCTTC. Translated: CASSDPYSYGYTF.